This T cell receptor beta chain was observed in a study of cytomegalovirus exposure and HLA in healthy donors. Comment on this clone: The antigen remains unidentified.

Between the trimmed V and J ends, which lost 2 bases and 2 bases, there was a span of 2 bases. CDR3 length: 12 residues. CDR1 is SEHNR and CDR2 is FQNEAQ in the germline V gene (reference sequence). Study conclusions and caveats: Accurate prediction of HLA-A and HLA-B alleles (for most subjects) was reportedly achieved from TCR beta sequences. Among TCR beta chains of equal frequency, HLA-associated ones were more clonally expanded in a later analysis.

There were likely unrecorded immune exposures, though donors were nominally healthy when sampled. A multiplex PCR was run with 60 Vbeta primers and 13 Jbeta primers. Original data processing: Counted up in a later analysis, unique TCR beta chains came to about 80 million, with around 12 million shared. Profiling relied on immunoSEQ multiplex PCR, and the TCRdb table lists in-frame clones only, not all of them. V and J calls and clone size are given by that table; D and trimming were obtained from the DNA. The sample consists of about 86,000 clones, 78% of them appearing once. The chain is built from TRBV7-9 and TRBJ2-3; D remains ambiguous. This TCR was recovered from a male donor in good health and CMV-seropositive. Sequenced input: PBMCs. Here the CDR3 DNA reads TGTGCCAGCAGCTTATACACAGATACGCAGTATTTT. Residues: CASSLYTDTQYF.